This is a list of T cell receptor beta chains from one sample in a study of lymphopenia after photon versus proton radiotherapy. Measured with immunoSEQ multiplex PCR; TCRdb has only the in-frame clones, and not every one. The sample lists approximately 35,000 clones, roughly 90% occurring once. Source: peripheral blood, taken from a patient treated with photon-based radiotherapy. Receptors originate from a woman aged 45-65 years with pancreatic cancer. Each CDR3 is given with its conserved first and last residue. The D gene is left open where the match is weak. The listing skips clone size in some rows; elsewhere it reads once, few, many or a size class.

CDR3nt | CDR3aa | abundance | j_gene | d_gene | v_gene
TGTGCCAGCGTAGGACAGGGGACTTACAATGAGCAGTTCTTC | CASVGQGTYNEQFF | . | TRBJ2-1 | TRBD1 | TRBV2
TGCGCCAGCAGCCCCTCCGGGACCGGGGGGGACACTGAAGCTTTCTTT | CASSPSGTGGDTEAFF | . | TRBJ1-1 | . | TRBV5-1
TGTGCCAGCAGTGAACACTCCGGGACAGGGGCCAATGAGCAGTTCTTC | CASSEHSGTGANEQFF | . | TRBJ2-1 | TRBD1 | TRBV6-1
TGTGCCAGCAGCTTAGTGACAGTAGGGGTTGATACGCAGTATTTT | CASSLVTVGVDTQYF | . | TRBJ2-3 | . | TRBV7-2
TGTGCCAGCAAGCAAATGGGGGAGGACGAAAAACTGTTTTTT | CASKQMGEDEKLFF | . | TRBJ1-4 | . | TRBV27
TGTGCCAGCAGCGTGGGACGGACTAATGAAAAACTGTTTTTT | CASSVGRTNEKLFF | . | TRBJ1-4 | . | TRBV7-9
TGTGCCAGCAGTTTCCTCGGGACAGATCACCTAACTAATGGCTACACCTTC | CASSFLGTDHLTNGYTF | . | TRBJ1-2 | TRBD1 | TRBV27
TGTGCCAGCAGCCCAACAGGGGGCAGGGGGGACATTCAGTACTTC | CASSPTGGRGDIQYF | once | TRBJ2-4 | TRBD1 | TRBV7-2
TGCGCCAGCAGCCAGTCAAGGGGGACTAGCGGGATCGATGAGCAGTTCTTC | CASSQSRGTSGIDEQFF | . | TRBJ2-1 | TRBD2 | TRBV4-3
TGTGCCGTCCCGGAGCCGAACACCGGGGAGCTGTTTTTT | CAVPEPNTGELFF | . | TRBJ2-2 | . | TRBV6-6
TGTGCCAGCAGCTTAGGACACGCAGATACGCAGTATTTT | CASSLGHADTQYF | . | TRBJ2-3 | . | TRBV7-9
TGTGCCACCAGCAGAGATGGAGGGGCTGGAAACACCATATATTTT | CATSRDGGAGNTIYF | . | TRBJ1-3 | . | TRBV15
TGTGCCATCAGTGCCGGGAGGGACAGCAATGAGCAGTTCTTC | CAISAGRDSNEQFF | . | TRBJ2-1 | . | TRBV10-3
TGTGCCAGCAGTGACTCGACCAGCGGATACACAGATACGCAGTATTTT | CASSDSTSGYTDTQYF | . | TRBJ2-3 | . | TRBV6-4
TGTGCCAGCACGTCCCTGACAGGGGCACAAGAGACCCAGTACTTC | CASTSLTGAQETQYF | . | TRBJ2-5 | TRBD1 | TRBV27
TGCGCCAGCAGCTTGATGCCTAGCGGGGCCCTCCATGAGCAGTTCTTC | CASSLMPSGALHEQFF | . | TRBJ2-1 | TRBD2 | TRBV5-1
TGCGCCAGCAGCCCCCTGGGCAGAGCGAACACTGAAGCTTTCTTT | CASSPLGRANTEAFF | . | TRBJ1-1 | . | TRBV4-1
TGCAGCGTTGACACAGGGGGCTACGAGCAGTACTTC | CSVDTGGYEQYF | . | TRBJ2-7 | TRBD1 | TRBV29-1
TGTGCCAGCAGCAACTCCTACGAGCAGTACTTC | CASSNSYEQYF | . | TRBJ2-7 | . | TRBV7-2
TGCAGCGTTGAAGGGGACAGGAACTACGAGCAGTACTTC | CSVEGDRNYEQYF | . | TRBJ2-7 | TRBD1 | TRBV29-1